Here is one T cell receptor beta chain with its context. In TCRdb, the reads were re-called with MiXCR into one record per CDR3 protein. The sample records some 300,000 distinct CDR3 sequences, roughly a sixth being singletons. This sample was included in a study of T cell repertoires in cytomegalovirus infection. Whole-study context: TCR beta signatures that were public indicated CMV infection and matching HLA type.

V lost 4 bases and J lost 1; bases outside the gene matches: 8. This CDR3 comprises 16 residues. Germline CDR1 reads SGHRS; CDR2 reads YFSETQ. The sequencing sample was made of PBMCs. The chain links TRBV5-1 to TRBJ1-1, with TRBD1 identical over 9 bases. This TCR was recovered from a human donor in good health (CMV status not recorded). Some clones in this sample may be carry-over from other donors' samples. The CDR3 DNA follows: TGCGCCAGCAGCCCGTGGACAGGGGCCAAGAACACTGAAGCTTTCTTT. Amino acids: CASSPWTGAKNTEAFF. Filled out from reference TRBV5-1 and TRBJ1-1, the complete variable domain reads KAGVTQTPRYLIKTRGQQVTLSCSPISGHRSVSWYQQTPGQGLQFLFEYFSETQRNKGNFPGRFSGRQFSNSRSEMNVSTLELGDSALYLCASSPWTGAKNTEAFFGQGTRLTVV.